The entry that follows covers one T cell receptor (beta chain) sequence. Antigen unknown. Every bulk PBMC sample received the same 350 ng of DNA. Libraries were prepared by immunoSEQ multiplex PCR; TCRdb keeps only in-frame clonotypes and omits some of them. Among roughly 23,000 clones listed, around 92% were seen once. This record comes from a study of blood T cell dynamics during melanoma immunotherapy. Study outcomes and limitations: The study could not tell melanoma-specific clones from general immune activation. PBMC repertoires of eventual disease-control patients split at W3 into clonality or diversity gains.

Germline V gene data show CDR1 as SGHDN and CDR2 as FVKESK. The CDR3 loop spans 15 amino acids. V lost 6 bases and J 2 bases, leaving 14 bases between the germline ends. As to time point: pre-treatment baseline. This TCR was recovered from a human donor with melanoma. The specimen comprised blood, sampled from a patient treated with checkpoint blockade. V is TRBV14 and J is TRBJ2-1; D remains unclear. CDR3 region: CASSQQIGTYNEQFF. CDR3 bases: TGTGCCAGCAGTCAACAGATAGGGACCTACAATGAGCAGTTCTTC. Supplemented by reference TRBV14 and TRBJ2-1, the full variable domain reads EAGVTQFPSHSVIEKGQTVTLRCDPISGHDNLYWYRRVMGKEIKFLLHFVKESKQDESGMPNNRFLAERTGGTYSTLKVQPAELEDSGVYFCASSQQIGTYNEQFFGPGTRLTVL.